This TCR beta chain was retrieved from a study of Ad26.COV2.S vaccination and SARS-CoV-2 variants. The treatment: roughly 18 received Ad26.COV2.S at low or high dose, single or two shots; about 5 received placebo; per-sample allocation not given. Vaccine and placebo recipients were sampled on day 63 after the first injection. Using immunoSEQ multiplex PCR, the repertoire was profiled, and TCRdb retains in-frame clones only, with some absent. The sample lists under 400,000 clones, roughly 84% seen once, with around 3.6% in the top ten. The sample consisted of peripheral blood, taken in a trial of Ad26.COV2.S vaccine versus placebo. This receptor was obtained from a person aged 18-65 years who received the Ad26.COV2.S COVID-19 vaccine or a placebo.

The CDR3 here is CASSQMTGGETGNTIYF. The CDR3 DNA is TGCGCCAGCAGCCAGATGACAGGGGGAGAGACTGGAAACACCATATATTTT. The J gene is TRBJ1-3, the V gene TRBV5-1; 9 nucleotides line up with TRBD1. CDR3 size: 17 residues. Losses at the gene ends were 4 bases for V and 2 bases for J; bases not matched to a gene: 10. From germline, CDR1 is SGHRS and CDR2 YFSETQ.